A single sample is the source of the 6 T cell receptor beta chains below, sequenced in a study of blood T cell repertoires in COVID-19 (dated by TCRdb to 2020 to 2021). The library was made by the immunoSEQ multiplex PCR assay. TCRdb retrieved this table from immuneACCESS and kept in-frame rearrangements only. Not all clones are present; in checked studies, unresolved V genes account for under half, and no reason is known for the remainder. A total of 200,000 to 300,000 clones appear in this sample, 90% of them only once. 3.7% of the sample comes from the top ten. The material sequenced was peripheral blood. These receptors were obtained from a woman in her 40s with acute or convalescent COVID-19.

J is TRBJ1-3 and V is TRBV2; D is possibly TRBD1 (5 bases). V was shortened by 2 bases and J by 2 bases, with 7 bases between the two germline ends. Germline values: CDR1 SNHLY, CDR2 FYNNEI. The CDR3 is 14 residues long. DNA for the CDR3: TGTGCCAGCAGTGAAAGCAGGGCTGGAAACACCATATATTTT. This translates into CASSESRAGNTIYF. The variable domain in full, completed from reference TRBV2 and TRBJ1-3, reads EPEVTQTPSHQVTQMGQEVILRCVPISNHLYFYWYRQILGQKVEFLVSFYNNEISEKSEIFDDQFSVERPDGSNFTLKIRSTKLEDSAMYFCASSESRAGNTIYFGEGSWLTVV.

A remark on this clone: The junction does not match germline at one end; this may be a read error. The chain joins TRBV20-1 to TRBJ2-1; tentative D call: TRBD1 (6 bases). In germline, CDR1 is DFQATT, CDR2 SNEGSKA (reference sequence). The CDR3 runs 11 residues. CDR3 coding DNA: TGCAGTGCTAGAACTACGACAGGTGAGATCTTC. Protein: CSARTTTGEIF.

This clone was picked up one time. V gene TRBV9 combines with J gene TRBJ2-5; TRBD1 matches at 11 bases. Germline loops: CDR1 SGDLS, CDR2 YYNGEE. The V gene end was trimmed by 0 bases and the J gene end by 10 bases; junction bases not matched to a gene: 5. The length of the CDR3 is 14 residues. The CDR3 here is CASSVAWDRGIQYF. CDR3 coding DNA: TGTGCCAGCAGCGTAGCTTGGGACAGGGGGATCCAGTACTTC. The full variable domain, in which reference TRBV9 and TRBJ2-5 provide the parts outside the CDR3, is DSGVTQTPKHLITATGQRVTLRCSPRSGDLSVYWYQQSLDQGLQFLIQYYNGEERAKGNILERFSAQQFPDLHSELNLSSLELGDSALYFCASSVAWDRGIQYFGPGTRLLVL.

This clone was observed a single time. The gene calls are TRBV27 and TRBJ1-5; D remains ambiguous. Trimming left V 6 bases short and J 7 bases short, with 13 bases between. This CDR3 spans 13 amino acids. Per germline, CDR1 MNHEY and CDR2 SMNVEV (reference sequence). The CDR3 sequence is CASSPTGKQPQHF. The DNA for the CDR3 is TGTGCCAGCAGCCCTACGGGAAAGCAGCCCCAGCATTTT.

The V gene is TRBV21-1, the J gene TRBJ1-2; the table assigns TRBD1, which was not confirmed against the DNA. TRBV21-1 is assigned pseudogene status. The CDR3 covers 16 residues. Here the CDR3 DNA reads TGTGCCAGCAGCAAAGTAGGAGGACAGGGGGCCCGAGGCTACACCTTC. This codes for CASSKVGGQGARGYTF.

Worth noting for this clone: The sample has other DNA sequences that encode this CDR3 too. This chain joins TRBV6-5 and TRBJ1-2, with a possible D match to TRBD1 (5 bases). The CDR3 is 14 amino acids. V lost 2 bases, J lost 2 bases, and 9 bases lay in between. Germline lookup yields CDR1 MNHEY and CDR2 SVGAGI. The CDR3: CASSYGRGNYGYTF. In DNA form, the CDR3 reads TGTGCCAGCAGTTACGGTCGGGGGAACTATGGCTACACCTTC.